Given below is one TCR beta chain in context. What it binds is unknown. These data come from a study of cytomegalovirus exposure and HLA in healthy donors. Points from the study as a whole: The study put about 180 TCR beta chains on its list as cytomegalovirus-associated.

With 60 Vbeta and 13 Jbeta primers, the PCR was carried out. Assay: immunoSEQ multiplex PCR; the TCRdb copy retains only in-frame clones and omits some. The sample includes approximately 150,000 clones, around 66% of them seen just once. The CDR3 is made up of 15 amino acids. From germline, CDR1 is MNHNS and CDR2 SASEGT. Trimming took 6 bases from V and 2 from J, leaving 14 bases between them. The rearrangement links TRBV6-1 to TRBJ1-3; D not certain. This clonotype was sampled from a woman aged 25-40 years in good health and CMV-seropositive. Material for sequencing was PBMCs. The CDR3 spells CASSEGTATGNTIYF. CDR3 nucleotide sequence: TGTGCCAGCAGCGAGGGCACCGCGACTGGAAACACCATATATTTT.